This record concerns one T cell receptor beta chain sequence. Researchers used genomic DNA as the template to profile TCR beta VDJ and CDR3. TCRdb reprocessed the reads with MiXCR, giving one entry per CDR3 protein. The repertoire consists of around 200,000 distinct CDR3 sequences, with roughly 60% occurring once and the leading ten covering roughly three fifths. The data are from a study of CD8+CD57+ T cells in acquired aplastic anemia. With V trimmed by 3 bases and J by 7 bases, 7 bases remained unmatched. The CDR3 is 15 residues long. The germline V gene encodes CDR1 SGDLS and CDR2 YYNGEE. The patients chosen for sequencing had shown expansion of CD8+CD57+ cells (detected by flow cytometry).

This receptor was taken from a human donor with aplastic anemia. Source material: sorted CD4+, CD8+, or CD8+CD57+ T cells (not recorded which) from PBMCs. The chain uses TRBV9 and TRBJ1-4; 9 bases fit TRBD1. The CDR3 DNA is TGTGCCAGCAGCGACCGGACAGGGGATACTGAAAAACTGTTTTTT. This encodes CASSDRTGDTEKLFF.